A selection of T cell receptor beta chains follows, all from one sample in a study of blood T cell repertoires in COVID-19. TCRdb's table, derived via immunoSEQ multiplex PCR, lists solely in-frame clones and lacks some. The data contain roughly 220,000 clones, roughly 83% of them singletons. Sequencing used PBMCs or T cells enriched from blood (not recorded which). Receptor source: a middle-aged woman with acute COVID-19. Both conserved end residues are part of each CDR3. A D gene is named only where the DNA matches it firmly. The size field is filled for only some rows; it gives once, few, many or a size class.

TRBJ2-7 | TRBV5-5 | TRBD2 | NA | 16 | CASRPAASGSSYEQYF | TGTGCCAGCAGGCCCGCGGCTAGCGGAAGCTCCTACGAGCAGTACTTC
TRBJ2-3 | TRBV29-1 | TRBD2 | few | 14 | CSVGEAGRADTQYF | TGCAGCGTTGGGGAGGCAGGGAGGGCAGATACGCAGTATTTT
TRBJ2-7 | TRBV6-1 | TRBD2 | once | 14 | CASSSGTSGYEQYF | TGTGCCAGCAGTTCCGGGACTAGCGGCTACGAGCAGTACTTC
TRBJ2-3 | TRBV5-1 | TRBD2 | NA | 16 | CASSLISGRGTDTQYF | TGCGCCAGCAGCTTGATTAGCGGGAGGGGCACAGATACGCAGTATTTT
TRBJ1-3 | TRBV28 | NA | NA | 10 | CAVGRDTIYF | TGTGCCGTAGGGCGGGACACCATATATTTT
TRBJ1-3 | TRBV2 | TRBD1 | NA | 15 | CASKPGTGVGNTIYF | TGTGCCAGCAAGCCCGGGACAGGGGTTGGAAACACCATATATTTT
TRBJ1-5 | TRBV6-2/TRBV6-3 | NA | NA | 15 | CASSHSIRSNQPQHF | TGTGCCAGCAGTCACAGTATCCGGAGCAATCAGCCCCAGCATTTT
TRBJ2-7 | TRBV29-1 | NA | once | 12 | CSAGAASYEQYF | TGCAGCGCGGGAGCGGCCTCCTACGAGCAGTACTTC
TRBJ1-5 | TRBV27 | NA | NA | 15 | CASSLSRGSNQPQHF | TGTGCCAGCAGTTTATCGCGGGGGAGCAATCAGCCCCAGCATTTT
TRBJ2-7 | TRBV7-5 | NA | NA | 21 | CVRSLLAGGERVFQSFYEQYF | TGTGTCAGAAGCTTATTGGCAGGGGGAGAGCGGGTTTTCCAATCATTCTACGAGCAGTACTTC
TRBJ2-5 | TRBV19 | TRBD2 | NA | 19 | CASSFRSGTSGRATETQYF | TGTGCCAGTAGTTTCCGCTCCGGGACTAGCGGGAGGGCGACGGAGACCCAGTACTTC
TRBJ1-2 | TRBV2 | NA | NA | 14 | CASSPRQGNYGYTF | TGTGCCAGCAGTCCTCGTCAGGGGAACTATGGCTACACCTTC
TRBJ2-7 | TRBV2 | NA | NA | 11 | CASSLTYEQYF | TGTGCCAGCAGTTTAACCTACGAGCAGTACTTC
TRBJ1-1 | TRBV6-6 | NA | NA | 14 | CASSPQGMNTEAFF | TGTGCCAGCAGCCCCCAGGGCATGAACACTGAAGCTTTCTTT
TRBJ2-1 | TRBV24-1 | TRBD2 | NA | 15 | CATSDFDGRAIEQFF | TGTGCCACCAGTGATTTCGACGGGAGGGCCATTGAGCAGTTCTTC
TRBJ2-2 | TRBV18 | NA | NA | 17 | CASSPPRVTQNTGELFF | TGTGCCAGCTCACCACCGAGGGTCACACAGAACACCGGGGAGCTGTTTTTT
TRBJ1-4 | TRBV19 | NA | NA | 15 | CASSVQGHQYEKLFF | TGTGCCAGTAGTGTCCAGGGCCACCAATATGAAAAACTGTTTTTT
TRBJ1-5 | TRBV28 | TRBD1 | once | 13 | CAGDRGAGQPQHF | TGTGCCGGAGACAGGGGGGCGGGTCAGCCCCAGCATTTT
TRBJ2-2 | TRBV5-8 | NA | NA | 14 | CASRRRFNTGELFF | TGTGCCAGCAGGCGCCGATTCAACACCGGGGAGCTGTTTTTT
TRBJ1-2 | TRBV5-8 | NA | few | 16 | CASSPYSGSRSYGYTF | TGTGCCAGCAGCCCCTATTCGGGGTCAAGGAGCTATGGCTACACCTTC
TRBJ2-3 | TRBV18 | NA | NA | 14 | CASSPLDNLNTQYF | TGTGCCAGCTCACCACTAGACAATTTGAATACGCAGTATTTT
TRBJ2-5 | TRBV30 | TRBD1 | few | 11 | CASQGAKTQYF | TGTGCCTCCCAGGGGGCAAAGACCCAGTACTTC
TRBJ1-1 | TRBV7-3 | NA | NA | 15 | CASSLMAGGATEAFF | TGTGCCAGCAGCTTAATGGCGGGGGGCGCGACCGAAGCTTTCTTT
TRBJ2-7 | TRBV3-1/TRBV3-2 | NA | NA | 12 | CASSQDVREQYF | TGTGCCAGCAGCCAAGATGTCCGGGAGCAGTACTTC
TRBJ1-2 | TRBV7-9 | TRBD1 | NA | 14 | CASSLDRGVSGYTF | TGTGCCAGCAGCTTAGACAGGGGCGTTAGCGGCTACACCTTC
TRBJ2-3 | TRBV5-1 | NA | NA | 16 | CASSPIADGSTDTQYF | TGCGCCAGCAGCCCGATAGCGGATGGTAGCACAGATACGCAGTATTTT
TRBJ2-6 | TRBV27 | TRBD2 | NA | 18 | CASSLSPPTGGGANVLTF | TGTGCCAGCAGTTTATCCCCCCCCACGGGAGGAGGGGCCAACGTCCTGACTTTC
TRBJ1-1 | TRBV5-5 | NA | NA | 15 | CASSITQGPDTEAFF | TGTGCCAGCAGCATAACACAGGGTCCCGACACTGAAGCTTTCTTT
TRBJ1-6 | TRBV7-9 | NA | NA | 13 | CASSPGGESPLHF | TGTGCCAGCAGCCCCGGCGGAGAATCACCCCTCCACTTT
TRBJ1-2 | TRBV2 | TRBD1 | few | 14 | CAGDQTGTGAGYTF | TGTGCCGGGGACCAGACCGGGACAGGGGCTGGCTACACCTTC
TRBJ1-1 | TRBV11-2 | TRBD1 | NA | 13 | CASSRGLNTEAFF | TGTGCCAGCAGCAGGGGGCTTAACACTGAAGCTTTCTTT
TRBJ1-4 | TRBV2 | NA | NA | 13 | CASSDSVIEKLFF | TGTGCCAGCAGTGACAGTGTAATAGAAAAACTGTTTTTT
TRBJ2-6 | TRBV5-1 | NA | NA | 17 | CASSLSTGRSGANVLTF | TGCGCCAGCAGCTTGTCAACAGGGCGCTCTGGGGCCAACGTCCTGACTTTC
TRBJ2-3 | TRBV2 | TRBD2 | NA | 16 | CASRYPSGSRTDTQYF | TGTGCCAGCAGATACCCTAGCGGGAGCCGCACAGATACGCAGTATTTT
TRBJ1-4 | TRBV4-1 | NA | NA | 15 | CASSQEGQGGEKLFF | TGCGCCAGCAGCCAAGAGGGGCAGGGTGGTGAAAAACTGTTTTTT
TRBJ1-1 | TRBV29-1 | TRBD1 | NA | 14 | CSVAQGGTGTEAFF | TGCAGCGTCGCACAGGGGGGTACTGGGACTGAAGCTTTCTTT
TRBJ1-6 | TRBV3-1/TRBV3-2 | NA | NA | 12 | CASRYSNSPLHF | TGTGCCAGCAGGTACAGTAATTCACCCCTCCACTTT
TRBJ1-1 | TRBV7-8 | TRBD1 | NA | 17 | CASRDLRTGTANTEAFF | TGTGCCAGCAGAGATTTAAGGACCGGGACAGCGAACACTGAAGCTTTCTTT
TRBJ1-2 | TRBV28 | NA | few | 13 | CASSSGLNYGYTF | TGTGCCAGCAGCTCGGGACTGAACTATGGCTACACCTTC
TRBJ1-2 | TRBV19 | TRBD1 | NA | 16 | CASTQDRGVIGYGYTF | TGTGCCAGTACTCAAGACAGGGGAGTGATAGGGTATGGCTACACCTTC
TRBJ2-7 | TRBV11-1 | TRBD2 | medium-sized | 14 | CASSPSSGAYEQYF | TGTGCCAGCAGCCCTTCTAGCGGCGCCTACGAGCAGTACTTC
TRBJ2-3 | TRBV4-2 | TRBD2 | NA | 16 | CASSQVPGGSTDTQYF | TGTGCCAGCAGCCAAGTTCCGGGGGGGAGCACAGATACGCAGTATTTT
TRBJ1-3 | TRBV14 | TRBD1 | once | 15 | CASSQARGHGNTIYF | TGTGCCAGCAGCCAAGCGAGGGGGCACGGAAACACCATATATTTT
TRBJ2-1 | TRBV2 | TRBD1 | NA | 16 | CASRPQGASNYNEQFF | TGTGCCAGCAGACCCCAGGGGGCGAGTAACTACAATGAGCAGTTCTTC
TRBJ2-6 | TRBV19 | TRBD1 | NA | 17 | CASRSGTVYSGANVLTF | TGTGCCAGTAGATCCGGGACAGTTTACTCTGGGGCCAACGTCCTGACTTTC
TRBJ2-1 | TRBV6-5 | TRBD2 | NA | 15 | CATRLAGTSYNEQFF | TGTGCCACCAGATTAGCGGGAACGTCCTACAATGAGCAGTTCTTC